This T cell receptor beta chain was identified during a study of shared clonotypes between healthy human individuals. Here immunoSEQ multiplex PCR was the method, and the copy in TCRdb shows in-frame clones only, minus some. The sample has millions of clones; 90% to 95% are singletons. This CDR3 has 14 amino acids. Between the trimmed V and J ends, which lost 4 bases and 5 bases, there was a span of 15 bases. CDR1 and CDR2 from the germline V gene are SGHRS and YFSETQ. CD4+ cells were split into CD45RA+ naive and CD45RA-negative memory subsets. The chain has TRBV5-1 and TRBJ2-5; no clear D. The origin of this receptor is a man between 18 and 29 years old in good health. Some clones in this sample may be carry-over from other donors' samples. Sequencing was done on a sample of naive CD4+ T cells from PBMCs. Subset here: CD45RA+ positively selected. DNA for the CDR3: TGCGCCAGCAGCCCCCAGACGGGTAGGGAGACCCAGTACTTC. It yields the protein CASSPQTGRETQYF. Based on the CDR3 plus reference TRBV5-1 and TRBJ2-5, the full variable domain is KAGVTQTPRYLIKTRGQQVTLSCSPISGHRSVSWYQQTPGQGLQFLFEYFSETQRNKGNFPGRFSGRQFSNSRSEMNVSTLELGDSALYLCASSPQTGRETQYFGPGTRLLVL.